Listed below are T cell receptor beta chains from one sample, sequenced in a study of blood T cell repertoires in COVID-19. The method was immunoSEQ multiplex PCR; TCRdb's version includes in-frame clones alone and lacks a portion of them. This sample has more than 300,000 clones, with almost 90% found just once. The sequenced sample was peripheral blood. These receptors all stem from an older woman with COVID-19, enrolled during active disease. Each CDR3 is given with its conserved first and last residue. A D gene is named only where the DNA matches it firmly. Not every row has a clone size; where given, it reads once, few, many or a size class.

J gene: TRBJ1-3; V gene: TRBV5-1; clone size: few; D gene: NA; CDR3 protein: CASSLDGASGNTIYF; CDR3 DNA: TGCGCCAGCAGCTTGGATGGGGCTTCTGGAAACACCATATATTTT
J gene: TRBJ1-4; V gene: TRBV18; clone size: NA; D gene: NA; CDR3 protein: CASSSLRAPGGEKLFF; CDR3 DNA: TGTGCCAGCTCCTCCCTCAGGGCCCCCGGAGGGGAAAAACTGTTTTTT
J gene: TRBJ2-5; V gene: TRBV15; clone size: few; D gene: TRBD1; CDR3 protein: CATSSRDRVGKETQYF; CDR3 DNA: TGTGCCACCAGCAGCCGCGACAGGGTTGGAAAAGAGACCCAGTACTTC
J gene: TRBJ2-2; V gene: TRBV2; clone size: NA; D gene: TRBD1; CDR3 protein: CASRETGEWGELFF; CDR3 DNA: TGTGCCAGCAGGGAGACAGGGGAGTGGGGGGAGCTGTTTTTT
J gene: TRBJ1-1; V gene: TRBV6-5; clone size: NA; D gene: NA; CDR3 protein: CASSYLGGWYTEAFF; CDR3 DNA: TGTGCCAGCAGTTACTTGGGGGGGTGGTACACTGAAGCTTTCTTT
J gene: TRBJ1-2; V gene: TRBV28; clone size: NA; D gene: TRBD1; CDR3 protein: CASSYRDSRRGYTF; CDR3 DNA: TGTGCCAGCAGTTACCGGGACAGTCGTCGGGGCTACACCTTC
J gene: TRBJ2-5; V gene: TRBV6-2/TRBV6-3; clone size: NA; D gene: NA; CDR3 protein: CASSYSEGTETQYF; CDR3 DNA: TGTGCCAGCAGTTACTCTGAGGGAACGGAGACCCAGTACTTC
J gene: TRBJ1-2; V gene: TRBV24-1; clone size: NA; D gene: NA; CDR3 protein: CATSAGTNYGYTF; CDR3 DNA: TGTGCCACCAGTGCAGGGACAAACTATGGCTACACCTTC
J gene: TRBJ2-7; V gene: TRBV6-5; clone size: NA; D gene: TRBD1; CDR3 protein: CASSYSGQGARSEQYF; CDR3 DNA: TGTGCCAGCAGTTACTCTGGACAGGGGGCGCGTAGCGAGCAGTACTTC
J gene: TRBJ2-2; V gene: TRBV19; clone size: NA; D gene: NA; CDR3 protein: CAAGQGGTGELFF; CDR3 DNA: TGTGCCGCCGGGCAGGGGGGAACCGGGGAGCTGTTTTTT
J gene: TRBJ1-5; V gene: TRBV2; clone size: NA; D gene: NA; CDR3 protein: CASSPNRGLNQPQHF; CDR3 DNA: TGTGCCAGCAGTCCGAATAGGGGTCTCAATCAGCCCCAGCATTTT
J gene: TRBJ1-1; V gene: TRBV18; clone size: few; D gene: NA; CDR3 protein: CASSPGQNTEAFF; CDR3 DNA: TGTGCCAGCTCACCAGGACAGAACACTGAAGCTTTCTTT
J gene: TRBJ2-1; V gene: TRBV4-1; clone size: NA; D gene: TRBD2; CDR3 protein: CASCLAGGPYNEQFF; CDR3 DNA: TGCGCCAGCTGCCTAGCGGGGGGGCCCTACAATGAGCAGTTCTTC
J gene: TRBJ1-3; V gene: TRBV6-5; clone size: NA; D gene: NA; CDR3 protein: CASSYGGAGNTIYF; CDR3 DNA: TGTGCCAGCAGTTACGGCGGGGCTGGAAACACCATATATTTT
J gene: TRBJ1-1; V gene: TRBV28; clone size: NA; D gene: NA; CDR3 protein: CASSFVGDSTEAFF; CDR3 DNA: TGTGCCAGCAGTTTTGTTGGAGACTCCACTGAAGCTTTCTTT
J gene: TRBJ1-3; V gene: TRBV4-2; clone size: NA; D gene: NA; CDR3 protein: CASSQGVFISGNTIYF; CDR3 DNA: TGTGCCAGCAGCCAAGGAGTATTCATCTCTGGAAACACCATATATTTT
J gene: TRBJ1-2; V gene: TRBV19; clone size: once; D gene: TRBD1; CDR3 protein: CASSNAGTGDSYGYTF; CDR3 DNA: TGTGCCAGTAGCAATGCCGGGACAGGGGACTCCTATGGCTACACCTTC
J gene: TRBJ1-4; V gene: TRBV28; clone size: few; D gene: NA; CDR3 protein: CASSFAANNEKLFF; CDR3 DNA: TGTGCCAGCAGTTTTGCGGCGAATAATGAAAAACTGTTTTTT
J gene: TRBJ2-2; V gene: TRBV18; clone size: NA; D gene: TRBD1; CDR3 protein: CASSPFTGTENTGELFF; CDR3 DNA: TGTGCCAGCTCACCCTTCACTGGGACAGAGAACACCGGGGAGCTGTTTTTT
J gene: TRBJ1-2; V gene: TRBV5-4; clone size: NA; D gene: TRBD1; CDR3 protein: CASIQQGANGYTF; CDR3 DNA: TGTGCCAGCATCCAACAGGGGGCGAATGGCTACACCTTC
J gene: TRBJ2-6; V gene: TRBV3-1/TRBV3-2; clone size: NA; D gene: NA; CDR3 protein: CASSQDERTSGANVLTF; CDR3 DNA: TGTGCCAGCAGCCAAGACGAGCGGACCTCTGGGGCCAACGTCCTGACTTTC
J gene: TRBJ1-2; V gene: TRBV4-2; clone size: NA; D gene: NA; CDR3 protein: CASSSYGSRGPIGGYTF; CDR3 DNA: TGTGCCAGCAGCTCATACGGCTCTAGGGGCCCTATCGGAGGCTACACCTTC
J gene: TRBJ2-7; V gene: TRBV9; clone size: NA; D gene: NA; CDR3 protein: CASSPGAGQSYEQYF; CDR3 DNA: TGTGCCAGCAGCCCAGGGGCGGGACAGAGCTACGAGCAGTACTTC
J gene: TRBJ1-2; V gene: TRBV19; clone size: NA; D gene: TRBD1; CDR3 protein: CASSISSGQDYGYTF; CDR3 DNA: TGTGCCAGTAGTATTAGTTCGGGACAGGACTATGGCTACACCTTC
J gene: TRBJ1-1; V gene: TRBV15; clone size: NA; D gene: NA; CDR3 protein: CATSKFQGEAFF; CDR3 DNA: TGTGCCACCAGCAAATTCCAGGGGGAAGCTTTCTTT
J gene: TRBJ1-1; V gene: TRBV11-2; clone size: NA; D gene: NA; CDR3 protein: CASSSGGGPTEAFF; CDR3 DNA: TGTGCCAGCAGCTCAGGCGGGGGGCCCACTGAAGCTTTCTTT
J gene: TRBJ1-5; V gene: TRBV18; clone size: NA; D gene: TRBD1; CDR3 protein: CASSQGQGAQPQHF; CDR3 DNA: TGTGCCAGCTCACAAGGACAGGGGGCGCAGCCCCAGCATTTT
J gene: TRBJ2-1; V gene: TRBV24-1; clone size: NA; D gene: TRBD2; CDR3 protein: CATSAPGAGAGVWEQFF; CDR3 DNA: TGTGCCACCAGTGCCCCCGGAGCGGGGGCGGGAGTTTGGGAGCAGTTCTTC
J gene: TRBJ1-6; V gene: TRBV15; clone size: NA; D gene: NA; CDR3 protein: CATSRDRAVGSPLHF; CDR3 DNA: TGTGCCACCAGCAGAGACAGGGCAGTGGGGTCACCCCTCCACTTT
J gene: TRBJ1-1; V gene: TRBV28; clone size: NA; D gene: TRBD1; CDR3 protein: CASTPRTGHYTEAFF; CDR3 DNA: TGTGCCAGCACCCCCCGGACAGGCCATTACACTGAAGCTTTCTTT
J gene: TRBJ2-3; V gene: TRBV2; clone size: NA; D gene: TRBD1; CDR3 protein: CASTLTWTGVTQYF; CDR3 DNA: TGTGCCAGCACCCTGACCTGGACAGGAGTTACGCAGTATTTT
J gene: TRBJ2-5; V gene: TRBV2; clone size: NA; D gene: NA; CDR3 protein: CASSEWTQGGTQYF; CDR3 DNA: TGTGCCAGCAGTGAATGGACACAGGGCGGGACCCAGTACTTC
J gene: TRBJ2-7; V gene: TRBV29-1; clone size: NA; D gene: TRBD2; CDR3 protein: CSVNNPGGSYEQYF; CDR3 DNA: TGCAGCGTCAACAACCCGGGGGGCTCCTACGAGCAGTACTTC
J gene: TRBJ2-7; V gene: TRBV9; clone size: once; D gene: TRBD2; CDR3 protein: CASSAGTTLYEQYF; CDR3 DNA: TGTGCCAGCAGCGCCGGGACTACTCTCTACGAGCAGTACTTC
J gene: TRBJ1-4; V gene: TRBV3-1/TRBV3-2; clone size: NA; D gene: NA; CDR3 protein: CASRRATNEKLFF; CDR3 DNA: TGTGCCAGCAGGAGGGCAACTAATGAAAAACTGTTTTTT
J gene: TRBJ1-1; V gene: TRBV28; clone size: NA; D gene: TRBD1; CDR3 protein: CASIAGQGMNTEAFF; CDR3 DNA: TGTGCCAGCATAGCGGGACAGGGGATGAACACTGAAGCTTTCTTT
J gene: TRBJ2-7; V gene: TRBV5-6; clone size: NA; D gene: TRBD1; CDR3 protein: CASSLATTGGFSYEQYF; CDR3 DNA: TGTGCCAGCAGCTTGGCCACGACAGGGGGATTCTCCTACGAGCAGTACTTC
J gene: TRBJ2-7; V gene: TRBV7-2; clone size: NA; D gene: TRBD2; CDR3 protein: CASSLGLAGVNEQYF; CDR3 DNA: TGTGCCAGCAGCTTAGGGTTAGCGGGGGTGAACGAGCAGTACTTC
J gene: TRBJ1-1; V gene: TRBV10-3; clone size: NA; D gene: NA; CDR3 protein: CAISELQGLEAFF; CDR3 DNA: TGTGCCATCAGTGAGTTGCAGGGCCTTGAAGCTTTCTTT
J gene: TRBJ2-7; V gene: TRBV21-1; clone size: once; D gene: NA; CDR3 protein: CASSKFGLAGEQYF; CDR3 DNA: TGTGCCAGCAGCAAATTTGGACTAGCGGGGGAGCAGTACTTC
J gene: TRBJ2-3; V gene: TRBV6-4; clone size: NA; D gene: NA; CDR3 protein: CASRGASTDTQYF; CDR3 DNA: TGTGCCAGCCGTGGCGCTAGCACAGATACGCAGTATTTT
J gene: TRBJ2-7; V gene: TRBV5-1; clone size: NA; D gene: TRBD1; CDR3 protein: CASSWGQTYEQYF; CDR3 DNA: TGCGCCAGCAGCTGGGGACAGACCTACGAGCAGTACTTC
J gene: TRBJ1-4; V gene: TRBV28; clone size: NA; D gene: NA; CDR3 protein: CASSFGGVGEKLFF; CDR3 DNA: TGTGCCAGCAGTTTTGGAGGGGTGGGAGAAAAACTGTTTTTT
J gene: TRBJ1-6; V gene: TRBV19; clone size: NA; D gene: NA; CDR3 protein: CASSVIGREPLHF; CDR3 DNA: TGTGCCAGTAGTGTTATAGGGAGGGAGCCCCTCCACTTT
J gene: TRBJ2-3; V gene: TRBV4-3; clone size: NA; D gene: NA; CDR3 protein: CASSQELALSDTQYF; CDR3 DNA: TGCGCCAGCAGCCAAGAGCTAGCTCTGAGCGATACGCAGTATTTT
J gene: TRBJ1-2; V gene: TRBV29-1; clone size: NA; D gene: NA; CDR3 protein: CSVEDHDRDYGYTF; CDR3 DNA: TGTAGCGTTGAAGATCACGACAGAGACTATGGCTACACCTTC
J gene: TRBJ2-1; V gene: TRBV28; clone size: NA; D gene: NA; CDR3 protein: CASSSSTAHEQFF; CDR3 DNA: TGTGCCAGCAGTTCCTCGACTGCCCATGAGCAGTTCTTC
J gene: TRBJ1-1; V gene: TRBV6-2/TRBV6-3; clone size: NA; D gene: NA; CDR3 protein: CASSYSTDYTEAFF; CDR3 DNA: TGTGCCAGCAGTTACTCGACAGATTACACTGAAGCTTTCTTT
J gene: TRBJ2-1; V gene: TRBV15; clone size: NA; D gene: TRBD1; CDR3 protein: CATSRDAQGVGDEQFF; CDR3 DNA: TGTGCCACCAGCAGAGATGCACAGGGGGTCGGGGATGAGCAGTTCTTC
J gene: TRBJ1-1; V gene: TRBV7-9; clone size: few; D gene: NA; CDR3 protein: CASSPNRGGTEAFF; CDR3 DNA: TGTGCCAGCAGCCCGAATCGGGGAGGGACTGAAGCTTTCTTT
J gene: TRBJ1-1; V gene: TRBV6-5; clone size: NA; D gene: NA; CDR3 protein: CASSKGGGHNTEAFF; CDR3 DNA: TGTGCCAGCAGCAAGGGGGGGGGCCACAACACTGAAGCTTTCTTT